This is a list of T cell receptor beta chains from one sample in a study of beta chain features in type 1 diabetes. Some clones are missing from TCRdb's copy, which holds only in-frame ones; the method was immunoSEQ multiplex PCR. The sample lists around 300,000 clones; approximately 10% were seen once. Material: naive CD4+ T cells from blood. The receptors were gathered from a woman in her 30s in good health. Both conserved end residues are part of each CDR3. D genes are given only for firm matches. Not all rows give a size; the values are once, few, many and, for expanded clones, a class.

13 | TRBJ1-1 | - | TRBV14 | - | TGTGCCAGCAGCCAACTGCGGAACACTGAAGCTTTCTTT | CASSQLRNTEAFF
14 | TRBJ1-1 | - | TRBV5-6 | - | TGTGCCAGCAGCTTGGGACAGATGAACACTGAAGCTTTCTTT | CASSLGQMNTEAFF
16 | TRBJ2-7 | TRBD1 | TRBV28 | few | TGTGCCAGCGTGAGGATTTGGACAGGGGGATCCTACGAGCAGTACTTC | CASVRIWTGGSYEQYF
14 | TRBJ1-1 | TRBD1 | TRBV30 | - | TGTGCCTGGAGGTTTCAGGGGGCGCGAACTGAAGCTTTCTTT | CAWRFQGARTEAFF
15 | TRBJ2-7 | TRBD2 | TRBV27 | few | TGTGCCAGCAGTTTACCGGGACTAGGACTTTACGAGCAGTACTTC | CASSLPGLGLYEQYF
14 | TRBJ2-1 | - | TRBV30 | - | TGTGCCTGGTCAATTAGCTCCCCCTACAATGAGCAGTTCTTC | CAWSISSPYNEQFF
15 | TRBJ2-1 | TRBD2 | TRBV6-6 | few | TGTGCCAGCAGTCCCACTAGCGGGAGCCGAGGTGAGCAGTTCTTC | CASSPTSGSRGEQFF
15 | TRBJ2-3 | TRBD1 | TRBV18 | - | TGTGCCAGCTCACCAGGGACAGGAGATTCAGATACGCAGTATTTT | CASSPGTGDSDTQYF
14 | TRBJ2-3 | - | TRBV27 | - | TGTGCCAGCAGTCGACTAGTAAGCACAGATACGCAGTATTTT | CASSRLVSTDTQYF
14 | TRBJ2-5 | - | TRBV9 | few | TGTGCCAGCAGCGTAGATACAGGCCAGGAGACCCAGTACTTC | CASSVDTGQETQYF
15 | TRBJ2-1 | TRBD1 | TRBV7-8 | few | TGTGCCAGCAGCCATGGGACAGTCGCCTACAATGAGCAGTTCTTC | CASSHGTVAYNEQFF
15 | TRBJ2-6 | - | TRBV5-1 | few | TGCGCCAGCAGCTCGGACTCCCGGGGGGCCAACGTCCTGACTTTC | CASSSDSRGANVLTF
13 | TRBJ1-2 | TRBD1 | TRBV28 | - | TGTGCCAGCAGCCTTACAGGGGGGGGAGGCTACACCTTC | CASSLTGGGGYTF
14 | TRBJ2-7 | TRBD2 | TRBV6-5 | few | TGTGCCAGCAGTCGCACGGGGGGTCCCTACGAGCAGTACTTC | CASSRTGGPYEQYF
13 | TRBJ1-5 | TRBD1 | TRBV30 | few | TGTGCCTGGAGTGGGACAGGGAATCAGCCCCAGCATTTT | CAWSGTGNQPQHF
13 | TRBJ2-7 | TRBD2 | TRBV28 | few | TGTGCCAGCAGTCCCGGGGGGACCTACGAGCAGTACTTC | CASSPGGTYEQYF
13 | TRBJ1-2 | - | TRBV7-9 | - | TGTGCCAGCAGCCCAAGCGGGATCTATGGCTACACCTTC | CASSPSGIYGYTF
16 | TRBJ2-1 | TRBD2 | TRBV18 | few | TGTGCCAGCTCACCATCGACGAGCGGGGGTTACAATGAGCAGTTCTTC | CASSPSTSGGYNEQFF
14 | TRBJ1-5 | - | TRBV28 | few | TGTGCCAGCACCTCGGGGGTGGGCAATCAGCCCCAGCATTTT | CASTSGVGNQPQHF
14 | TRBJ2-5 | - | TRBV2 | - | TGTGCCAGCAGTGCAGCGTCTTACCAAGAGACCCAGTACTTC | CASSAASYQETQYF
16 | TRBJ2-1 | - | TRBV6-1 | - | TGTGCCAGCAGTGCACAGGGTCTAGCGGTGGCCAATGAGCAGTTCTTC | CASSAQGLAVANEQFF
11 | TRBJ2-7 | - | TRBV21-1 | few | TGTGCCAGCGGGGGGTCCCACGAGCAGTACTTC | CASGGSHEQYF
16 | TRBJ2-3 | TRBD2 | TRBV4-2 | few | TGTGCCAGCAGCCAGGAACCGGGACTACAACTTGATACGCAGTATTTT | CASSQEPGLQLDTQYF
12 | TRBJ2-4 | - | TRBV28 | - | TGTGCCAGCAGCCCCTTCCAAAACATTCAGTACTTC | CASSPFQNIQYF